Each of the 27 T cell receptor beta chains below was sequenced from the same sample in a study of T cells in Graves' hyperthyroidism and ophthalmopathy. Amplified TCR beta CDR3 regions came from RNA transcripts. Using the HTBI primer set, a first-round RT-PCR was run on the TCR CDR3. A single record per CDR3 protein comes from TCRdb applying MiXCR to the multiplex PCR reads. The sample gives around 490,000 distinct CDR3 sequences, about 20% of which show up once; approximately 48% is in the top ten. Material: blood. The receptor source for this set is a man aged 35-49 years with Graves' ophthalmopathy.

This clonotype was seen many times. The chain links TRBV7-8 to TRBJ2-1, with 8 nucleotides matching TRBD2. The germline V gene encodes CDR1 SGHVS and CDR2 FQNEAQ. The length of the CDR3 is 17 residues. V shed 3 bases and J 6 bases; nucleotides not matched to a gene: 13. CDR3 region: CASSFRRTGTRGNEQFF. DNA for the CDR3: TGTGCCAGCAGCTTTAGGAGAACCGGGACTAGGGGCAATGAGCAGTTCTTC.

The chain joins TRBV28 to TRBJ2-7; TRBD1 is a possible D gene (5 bases). The CDR3 consists of 12 residues. Germline V gene data show CDR1 as MDHEN and CDR2 as SYDVKM. Trimming removed 6 bases at V and 3 bases at J, with 9 bases between. CDR3 DNA: TGTGCCAGCAGGAAGACAGTCTACGAGCAGTACTTC. Translating gives CASRKTVYEQYF.

The table lists this clonotype with a few counts. The chain carries TRBV19 and TRBJ1-1, with D possibly matching TRBD1 (6 bases). The CDR3 totals 12 residues. From germline, CDR1 is LNHDA and CDR2 SQIVND (reference sequence). CDR3 in DNA: TGTGTCTCGGGGGACATGAACACTGAAGCTTTCTTT. Its translation is CVSGDMNTEAFF.

This clonotype was recorded a few times. The genes are TRBV4-2 and TRBJ2-5; 10 positions match TRBD2. Looked up from germline, CDR1 is LGHNA and CDR2 is YNFKEQ. J gave up 2 bases and V 1 base, and 4 bases lay outside the gene matches. The CDR3 loop spans 16 amino acids. CDR3 protein: CASSQVGAGGQETQYF. The CDR3, as DNA: TGTGCCAGCAGCCAAGTGGGAGCGGGGGGGCAAGAGACCCAGTACTTC.

This chain links TRBV7-8 with TRBJ2-1; 9 bases map to TRBD2. This CDR3 has 15 residues. Trimming removed 2 bases from V and 7 bases from J; junction bases left unmatched: 6. Germline V gene lookup returns CDR1 SGHVS and CDR2 FQNEAQ. The chain's CDR3 is CASSLRRGGRNEQFF. The CDR3 bases are TGTGCCAGCAGCTTAAGGCGGGGGGGCCGTAATGAGCAGTTCTTC.

This clonotype appeared many times. The chain joins TRBV11-1 to TRBJ1-2; perhaps TRBD1 as D (6 bases). The CDR3 has 14 amino acids. Germline loops: CDR1 SGHAT, CDR2 FQDESV (reference sequence). Trimming took 6 bases from V and 5 from J, leaving 16 bases between them. DNA of the CDR3: TGTGCCAGCAGGCCACAACAGGGAGGATATGGCTACACCTTC. It is translated as CASRPQQGGYGYTF.

This clonotype occurred many times. This chain joins TRBV6-2 or TRBV6-3 and TRBJ2-7; D is perhaps TRBD1 or TRBD2 (5 bases each). The CDR3 consists of 16 residues. V lost 2 bases to trimming and J lost 6 bases, with 20 bases between them. The V gene's germline CDR1 is MNHEY and CDR2 SVGEGT. The chain's CDR3 is CASSYLPGAPTGEQYF. The CDR3 DNA follows: TGTGCCAGCAGTTACCTCCCCGGGGCCCCAACGGGCGAGCAGTACTTC.

This clonotype was recorded at least ten times. V and J are TRBV10-3 and TRBJ1-1; D remains unclear. Trimming left V 5 bases short and J 4 bases short, with 11 bases between. The germline CDR1 and CDR2 sequences are ENHRY and SYGVKD. This CDR3 has 13 amino acids. CDR3 coding DNA: TGTGCCATCAGTACGGACGGCGGCACTGAAGCTTTCTTT. Encoded protein: CAISTDGGTEAFF.

The chain carries TRBV29-1 and TRBJ2-2; D could derive from TRBD1 or TRBD2 (6 bases each). This CDR3 is 16 amino acids long. The V gene's germline CDR1 is SQVTM and CDR2 ANQGSEA. Deletions cut 7 bases from V and 7 bases from J, with 25 bases between. The CDR3 sequence is CSALTAGAGFGGELFF. CDR3 nucleotide sequence: TGCAGCGCCCTCACGGCAGGGGCGGGGTTCGGCGGGGAGCTGTTTTTT.

Concerning this clonotype: One base away lies a much larger clone, so this may be a sequencing read error. This rearrangement joins TRBV27 to TRBJ2-1, with 9 positions matching TRBD2. V lost 11 bases, J lost 6 bases, and 11 bases stayed unmatched. The CDR3 length is 14 residues. Germline loops: CDR1 MNHEY, CDR2 SMNVEV (reference sequence). The CDR3 coding sequence is TGTGCCGGCACTGTAGCGGGAGCGGCCAATGAGCAGTTCTTC. It encodes CAGTVAGAANEQFF.

This clonotype has at least ten counts. CDR3 in amino acids: CASSVKLAGGTYEQYF. CDR3 coding DNA: TGTGCCAGCAGCGTAAAACTAGCGGGGGGTACCTACGAGCAGTACTTC. The chain recombines TRBV13 with TRBJ2-7; 12 bases align to TRBD2. Germline-derived CDR1 and CDR2 are PRHDT and FYEKMQ (reference sequence). V was pared by 5 bases and J by 2 bases, with 7 bases of the junction left unmatched. This CDR3 contains 16 residues.

This clonotype was detected ten times or more. This rearrangement joins TRBV18 to TRBJ2-1; the D gene is possibly TRBD1 (5 bases). The length of the CDR3 is 13 residues. Per the germline V gene, CDR1 is KGHSH and CDR2 is LQKENI. V gave up 0 bases and J gave up 8 bases, with 8 bases separating them. CDR3 sequence (DNA): TGTGCCAGCTCACCACCGTCCAGGGATGAGCAGTTCTTC. Translated: CASSPPSRDEQFF.

Only a few counts were recorded for this clonotype. This sequence joins TRBV9 and TRBJ2-1; D is undetermined. Looked up from germline, CDR1 is SGDLS and CDR2 is YYNGEE. Trimming cost V 0 bases and J 8 bases, with 12 bases left between them. The CDR3 has 14 amino acids. The CDR3 reads CASSVGRGVDEQFF. Written as DNA, the CDR3 is TGTGCCAGCAGCGTAGGACGAGGTGTAGATGAGCAGTTCTTC.

This clonotype occurred a few times. The chain links TRBV4-3 to TRBJ2-1; 9 bases agree with TRBD2. Trimming at V came to 3 bases and at J to 2 bases, leaving 8 bases not matched to a gene. The CDR3 sequence is 17 residues long. Per germline, CDR1 LGHNA and CDR2 YSLEER. The chain's CDR3 is CASSQAGGGSTYNEQFF. Here the CDR3 DNA reads TGCGCCAGCAGCCAGGCGGGGGGGGGATCTACCTACAATGAGCAGTTCTTC.

This clonotype has at least ten counts. This rearrangement joins TRBV19 to TRBJ2-7; D uncertain. Looked up from germline, CDR1 is LNHDA and CDR2 is SQIVND (reference sequence). V was shortened by 3 bases and J by 2 bases, with 8 bases between the two germline ends. The CDR3 loop spans 13 amino acids. This CDR3 is CASSMQITYEQYF. The CDR3 nucleotides are TGTGCCAGTAGTATGCAGATAACCTACGAGCAGTACTTC.

This chain uses TRBV20-1 with TRBJ2-5, with D perhaps TRBD2 (5 bases). The CDR3 length is 12 residues. Trimming took 4 bases from V and 3 from J, leaving 9 bases between them. From germline, CDR1 is DFQATT and CDR2 SNEGSKA (reference sequence). As DNA, the CDR3 is TGCAGTGCTATGAGCGGAAAAGAGACCCAGTACTTC. This encodes CSAMSGKETQYF.

V and J are TRBV5-8 and TRBJ1-4; TRBD1 agrees at 9 bases. The CDR3 is 16 amino acids. V lost 5 bases, J lost 3 bases, and 8 bases stayed unmatched. CDR1 SGHTS and CDR2 YDEGEE come from the germline V gene. CDR3 nucleotides: TGTGCCAGCAGGACCGGGACAGGGTTTGCTAATGAAAAACTGTTTTTT. Its translation: CASRTGTGFANEKLFF.

This clonotype was recorded many times. The rearrangement links TRBV11-1 to TRBJ1-2; D call uncertain. The CDR3 is made up of 13 amino acids. CDR1 is SGHAT, CDR2 FQDESV, per germline (reference sequence). Trimming left V 3 bases short and J 2 bases short, with 7 bases between. CDR3 loop: CASSFRINYGYTF. The CDR3 DNA is TGTGCCAGCAGCTTTCGCATAAACTATGGCTACACCTTC.

Remarks on this clonotype: This may come from a read error, since a much larger clone is one base off. J is TRBJ2-1 and V is TRBV2, with D hard to call. The CDR3 spans 13 residues. Looked up from germline, CDR1 is SNHLY and CDR2 is FYNNEI. V was cut by 4 bases and J by 4 bases, with 8 bases left in between. CDR3 region: CASSATGYNEQFF. CDR3 bases: TGTGCCAGCAGTGCCACTGGTTACAATGAGCAGTTCTTC.

With regard to this clonotype: With a much larger clone just one base away, this may be a read error. The genes are TRBV6-1 and TRBJ1-1; TRBD1 might be the D (5 bases). This CDR3 has 14 residues. Per the germline V gene, CDR1 is MNHNS and CDR2 is SASEGT. V was pared by 5 bases and J by 0 bases, with 10 bases between. CDR3 nucleotide sequence: TGTGCCAGCAGTTCCGGGGCGGTGAACACTGAAGCTTTCTTT. Its translation is CASSSGAVNTEAFF.

This clonotype was observed a few times. The chain combines TRBV5-8 with TRBJ1-1; D uncertain. Looked up from germline, CDR1 is SGHTS and CDR2 is YDEGEE. With 4 bases removed from V and 0 bases from J, the gap between germline ends came to 25 bases. The length of the CDR3 is 19 residues. The CDR3 spells CASSPLFWPNGRMNTEAFF. Written as DNA, the CDR3 is TGTGCCAGCAGCCCGCTTTTTTGGCCAAATGGGCGTATGAACACTGAAGCTTTCTTT.

The chain carries TRBV6-2 or TRBV6-3 and TRBJ1-2; D is perhaps TRBD1 (6 bases). Germline CDR1 and CDR2: MNHEY and SVGEGT. Trimming shortened V by 7 bases and J by 7 bases, and 13 bases separated the two germline ends. This CDR3 comprises 12 residues. CDR3: CASNSQGRGYTF. The CDR3 bases are TGTGCCAGCAATTCACAGGGTCGTGGCTACACCTTC.

The V and J genes are TRBV6-2 or TRBV6-3 and TRBJ1-4; D remains unclear. The CDR3 totals 15 residues. V was shortened by 4 bases and J by 0 bases, with 9 bases between the two germline ends. Germline values: CDR1 MNHEY, CDR2 SVGEGT. The CDR3 nucleotides read TGTGCCAGCAGTTGGTCGGTTCCAACTAATGAAAAACTGTTTTTT. Encoded protein: CASSWSVPTNEKLFF.

This clonotype came up many times. V usage is TRBV30 and J usage is TRBJ2-3; D may be TRBD2 (6 bases). CDR1 and CDR2 (germline): GTSNPN, SVGIG (reference sequence). Between the trimmed V and J ends, which lost 4 bases and 3 bases, there was a span of 20 bases. This CDR3 spans 16 amino acids. This CDR3 is CAWTAGTYAKTDTQYF. CDR3 bases: TGTGCCTGGACGGCGGGGACTTACGCCAAGACAGATACGCAGTATTTT. The entire variable domain, with the rest obtained from reference TRBV30 and TRBJ2-3, is as follows: SQTIHQWPATLVQPVGSPLSLECTVEGTSNPNLYWYRQAAGRGLQLLFYSVGIGQISSEVPQNLSASRPQDRQFILSSKKLLLSDSGFYLCAWTAGTYAKTDTQYFGPGTRLTVL.

This clonotype was seen repeatedly, ten times or more. This chain connects TRBV7-2 to TRBJ2-2, with a weak D call TRBD2 (5 bases). CDR1 SGHTA and CDR2 FQGNSA come from the germline V gene. This CDR3 has 13 amino acids. The V end was cut by 2 bases, the J end by 7 bases, with 8 bases between. The chain's CDR3 is CASSLWELGELFF. The CDR3 DNA reads as TGTGCCAGCAGCTTATGGGAGCTCGGGGAGCTGTTTTTT. The whole variable domain, remainder taken from reference TRBV7-2 and TRBJ2-2, is GAGVSQSPSNKVTEKGKDVELRCDPISGHTALYWYRQSLGQGLEFLIYFQGNSAPDKSGLPSDRFSAERTGGSVSTLTIQRTQQEDSAVYLCASSLWELGELFFGEGSRLTVL.

This clonotype was seen many times. The V and J genes are TRBV28 and TRBJ2-7; D remains unclear. V lost 6 bases, J lost 0 bases, and 6 bases lay in between. Per germline, CDR1 MDHEN and CDR2 SYDVKM. The CDR3 covers 12 residues. CDR3 sequence (DNA): TGTGCCAGCAGGGAGAGCTCCTACGAGCAGTACTTC. This gives the protein CASRESSYEQYF.

In its sample, this clonotype was seen many times. This chain links TRBV28 with TRBJ2-7, with 11 bases aligning to TRBD2. Germline V gives CDR1 MDHEN, CDR2 SYDVKM. J gave up 4 bases and V 1 base, and 3 bases lay outside the gene matches. The CDR3 runs 15 residues. CDR3 loop: CASSLSGTSGYEQYF. The CDR3 DNA reads TGTGCCAGCAGTTTATCAGGGACTAGCGGATACGAGCAGTACTTC.